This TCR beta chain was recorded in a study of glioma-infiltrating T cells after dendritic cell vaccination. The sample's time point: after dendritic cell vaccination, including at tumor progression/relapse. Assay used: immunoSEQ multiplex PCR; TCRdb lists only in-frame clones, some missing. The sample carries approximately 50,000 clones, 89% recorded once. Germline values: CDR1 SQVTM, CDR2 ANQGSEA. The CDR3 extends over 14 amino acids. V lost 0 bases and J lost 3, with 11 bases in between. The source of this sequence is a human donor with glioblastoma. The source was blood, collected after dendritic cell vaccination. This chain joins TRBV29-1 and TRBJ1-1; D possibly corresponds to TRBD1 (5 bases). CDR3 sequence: CSVEDRARDTEAFF. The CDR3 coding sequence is TGCAGCGTTGAAGATCGTGCCAGGGACACTGAAGCTTTCTTT.